This record covers a single TCR beta chain. Its antigen is not known. Sequencing used immunoSEQ version 4 in survey mode. Genomic DNA was diluted to around 9.3 ng/uL, up to 1 ug per sample. The assay was immunoSEQ multiplex PCR, and TCRdb's table has in-frame clones only and misses some. The sample lists 40,000 or so clones; 88% were seen once. These data come from a study of persistence of HIV-infected CD4 T cells. Anti-CD3/anti-CD28 beads served as a nonspecific positive control stimulus. Sorting selected CD4+ T cells upregulating both CD40 ligand and CD69. Trimming took 3 bases from V and 9 from J; bases not matched to a gene: 9. CDR3 length: 15 amino acids. In germline, CDR1 is SGDLS, CDR2 YYNGEE. Study-wide results and limits: Compared with CD3/CD28-stimulated cells, CMV- and Gag-responding cells showed lower TCRbeta richness.

The sample was CD4+ T cells sorted from PBMCs after roughly 18-hour stimulation, taken from a patient who received antiretroviral therapy. The chain carries TRBV9 and TRBJ2-3; TRBD1 matches at 11 bases. The origin of this receptor is an adult woman with HIV who was CMV-seropositive. The CDR3 region is CASSAGTGGLRTQYF. The CDR3 DNA reads as TGTGCCAGCAGCGCCGGGACAGGGGGTCTTAGGACGCAGTATTTT.